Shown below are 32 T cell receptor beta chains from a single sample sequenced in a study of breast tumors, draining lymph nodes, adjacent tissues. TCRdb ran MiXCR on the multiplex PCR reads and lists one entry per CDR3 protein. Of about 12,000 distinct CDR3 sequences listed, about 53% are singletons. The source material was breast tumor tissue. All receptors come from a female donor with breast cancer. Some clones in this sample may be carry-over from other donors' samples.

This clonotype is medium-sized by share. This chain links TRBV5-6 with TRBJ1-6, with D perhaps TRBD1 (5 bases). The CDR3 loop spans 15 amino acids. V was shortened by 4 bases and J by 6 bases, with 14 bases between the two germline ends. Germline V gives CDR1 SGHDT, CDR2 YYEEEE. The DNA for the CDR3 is TGTGCCAGCAGCCTTCTAGGGGCCGCTAATTCACCCCTCCACTTT. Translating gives CASSLLGAANSPLHF.

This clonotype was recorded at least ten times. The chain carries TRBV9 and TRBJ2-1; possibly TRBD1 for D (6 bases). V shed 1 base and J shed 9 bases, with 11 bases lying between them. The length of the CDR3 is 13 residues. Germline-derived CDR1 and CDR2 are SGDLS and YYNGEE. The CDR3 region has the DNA TGTGCCAGCAGCGTATCAGGGGTTGGTGAGCAGTTCTTC. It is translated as CASSVSGVGEQFF.

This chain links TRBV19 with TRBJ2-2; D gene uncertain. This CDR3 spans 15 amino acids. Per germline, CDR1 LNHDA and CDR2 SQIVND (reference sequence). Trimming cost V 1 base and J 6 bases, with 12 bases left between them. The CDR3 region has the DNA TGTGCCAGTAGTATAGTCCCGACGTCCTCCGGGGAGCTGTTTTTT. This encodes CASSIVPTSSGELFF.

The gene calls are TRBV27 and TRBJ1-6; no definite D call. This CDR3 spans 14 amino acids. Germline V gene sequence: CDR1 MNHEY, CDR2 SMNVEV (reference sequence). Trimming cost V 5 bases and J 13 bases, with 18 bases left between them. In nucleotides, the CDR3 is TGTGCCAGCAGTCGGACCGGGAGTGCTGCGCCCCTCCACTTT. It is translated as CASSRTGSAAPLHF.

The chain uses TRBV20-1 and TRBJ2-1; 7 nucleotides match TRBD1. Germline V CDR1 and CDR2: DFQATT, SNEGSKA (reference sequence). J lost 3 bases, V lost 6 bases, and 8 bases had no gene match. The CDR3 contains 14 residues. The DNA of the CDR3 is TGCAGTGCCCAGGACAGGAGCTTCTACAATGAGCAGTTCTTC. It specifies CSAQDRSFYNEQFF.

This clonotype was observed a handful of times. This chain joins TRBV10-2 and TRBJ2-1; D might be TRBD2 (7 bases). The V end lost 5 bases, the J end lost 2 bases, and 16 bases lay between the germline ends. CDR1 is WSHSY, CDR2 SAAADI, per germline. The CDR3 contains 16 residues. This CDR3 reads CASSKGGGGTYNEQFF. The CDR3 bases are TGCGCCAGCAGTAAAGGAGGGGGAGGGACCTACAATGAGCAGTTCTTC.

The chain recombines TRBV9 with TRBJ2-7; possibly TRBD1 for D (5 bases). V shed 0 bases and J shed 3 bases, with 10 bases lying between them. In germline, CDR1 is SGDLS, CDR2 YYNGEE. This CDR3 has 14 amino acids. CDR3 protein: CASSVDDSLYEQYF. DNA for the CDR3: TGTGCCAGCAGCGTAGACGACAGCCTCTACGAGCAGTACTTC.

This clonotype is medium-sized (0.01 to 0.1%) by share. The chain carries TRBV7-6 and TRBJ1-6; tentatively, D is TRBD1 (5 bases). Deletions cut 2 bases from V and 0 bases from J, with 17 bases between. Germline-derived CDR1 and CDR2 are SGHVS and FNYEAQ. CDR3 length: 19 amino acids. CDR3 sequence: CASSLQAWTPSSYNSPLHF. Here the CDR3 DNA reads TGTGCCAGCAGCTTACAAGCGTGGACACCGAGCTCCTATAATTCACCCCTCCACTTT.

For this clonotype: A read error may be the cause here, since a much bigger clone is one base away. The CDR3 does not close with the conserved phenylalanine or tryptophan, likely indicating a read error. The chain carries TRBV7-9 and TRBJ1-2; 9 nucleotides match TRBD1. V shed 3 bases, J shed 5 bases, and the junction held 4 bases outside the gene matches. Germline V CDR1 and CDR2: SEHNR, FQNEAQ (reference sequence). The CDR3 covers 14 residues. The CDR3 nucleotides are TGTGCCAGCAGCTTCGGGACAGGGCTATATGGCTACACCCTC. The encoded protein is CASSFGTGLYGYTL.

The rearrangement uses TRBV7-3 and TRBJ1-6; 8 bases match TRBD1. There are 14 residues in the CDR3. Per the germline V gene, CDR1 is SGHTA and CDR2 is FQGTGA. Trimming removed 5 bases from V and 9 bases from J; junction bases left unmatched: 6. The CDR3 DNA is TGTGCCAGCAGCCTTTTCGGGACAGGTTCACCCCTCCACTTT. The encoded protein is CASSLFGTGSPLHF. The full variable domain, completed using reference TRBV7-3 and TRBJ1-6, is GAGVSQTPSNKVTEKGKYVELRCDPISGHTALYWYRQSLGQGPEFLIYFQGTGAADDSGLPNDRFFAVRPEGSVSTLKIQRTERGDSAVYLCASSLFGTGSPLHFGNGTRLTVT.

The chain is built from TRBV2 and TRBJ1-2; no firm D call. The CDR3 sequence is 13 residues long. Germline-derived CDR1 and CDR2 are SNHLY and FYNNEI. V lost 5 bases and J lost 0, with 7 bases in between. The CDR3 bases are TGTGCCAGCAGTCCCACTGCTAACTATGGCTACACCTTC. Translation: CASSPTANYGYTF.

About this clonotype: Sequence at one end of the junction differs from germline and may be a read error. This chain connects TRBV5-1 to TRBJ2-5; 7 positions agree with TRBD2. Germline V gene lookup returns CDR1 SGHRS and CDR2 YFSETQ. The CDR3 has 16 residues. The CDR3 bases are TGTGCCAGCAGCTTCGACGGACTAGGAGGGCAAGAGACCCAGTACTTC. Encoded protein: CASSFDGLGGQETQYF.

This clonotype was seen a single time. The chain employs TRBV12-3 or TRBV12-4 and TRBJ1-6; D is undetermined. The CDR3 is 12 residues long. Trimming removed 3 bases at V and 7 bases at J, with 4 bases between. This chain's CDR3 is CASSFENSPLHF. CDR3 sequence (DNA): TGTGCCAGCAGTTTTGAGAATTCACCCCTCCACTTT.

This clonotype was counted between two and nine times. The CDR3 sequence is CSVGTFSLGLYEQYF. CDR3 nucleotides: TGCAGCGTTGGGACTTTTTCCTTGGGGCTCTACGAGCAGTACTTC. The chain uses TRBV29-1 and TRBJ2-7; D may match TRBD1 or TRBD2 (5 bases each). V lost 4 bases and J lost 3, with 19 bases in between. This CDR3 is 15 amino acids long. Germline V gene data show CDR1 as SQVTM and CDR2 as ANQGSEA.

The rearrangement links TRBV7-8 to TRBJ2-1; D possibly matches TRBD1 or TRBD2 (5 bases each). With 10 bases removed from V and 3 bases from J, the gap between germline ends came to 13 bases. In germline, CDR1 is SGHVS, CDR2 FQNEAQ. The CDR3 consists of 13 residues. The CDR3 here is CAIGATGYNEQFF. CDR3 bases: TGTGCCATCGGGGCTACAGGCTACAATGAGCAGTTCTTC.

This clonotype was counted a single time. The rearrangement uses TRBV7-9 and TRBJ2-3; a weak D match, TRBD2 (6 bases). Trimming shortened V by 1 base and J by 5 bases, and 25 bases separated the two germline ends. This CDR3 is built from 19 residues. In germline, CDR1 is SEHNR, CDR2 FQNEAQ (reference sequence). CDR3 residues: CASSLVGDGAGGVGDTQYF. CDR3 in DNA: TGTGCCAGCAGCTTAGTAGGGGACGGTGCGGGCGGGGTGGGAGATACGCAGTATTTT.

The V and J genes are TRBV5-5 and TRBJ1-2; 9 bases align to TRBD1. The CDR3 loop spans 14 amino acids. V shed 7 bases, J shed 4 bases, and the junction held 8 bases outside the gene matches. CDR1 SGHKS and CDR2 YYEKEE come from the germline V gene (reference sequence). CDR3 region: CASGFRDRVYGYTF. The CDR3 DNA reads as TGTGCCAGCGGGTTCCGGGACAGGGTCTATGGCTACACCTTC. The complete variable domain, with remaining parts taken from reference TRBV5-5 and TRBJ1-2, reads DAGVTQSPTHLIKTRGQQVTLRCSPISGHKSVSWYQQVLGQGPQFIFQYYEKEERGRGNFPDRFSARQFPNYSSELNVNALLLGDSALYLCASGFRDRVYGYTFGSGTRLTVV.

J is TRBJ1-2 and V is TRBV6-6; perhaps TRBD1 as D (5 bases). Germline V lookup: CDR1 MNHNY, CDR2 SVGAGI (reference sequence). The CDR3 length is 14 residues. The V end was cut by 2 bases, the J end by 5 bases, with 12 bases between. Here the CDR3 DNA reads TGTGCCAGCAGTTACGGGGCATCCCCTTATGGCTACACCTTC. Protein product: CASSYGASPYGYTF.

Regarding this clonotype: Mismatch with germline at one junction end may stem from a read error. The CDR3 loop reads CAGRSPPVTGVSQFF. For the CDR3, the DNA is TGTGCCGGCAGGTCCCCTCCTGTCACAGGGGTTTCCCAGTTCTTC. The chain has TRBV12-3 or TRBV12-4 and TRBJ2-1; 7 positions match TRBD1. The length of the CDR3 is 15 residues.

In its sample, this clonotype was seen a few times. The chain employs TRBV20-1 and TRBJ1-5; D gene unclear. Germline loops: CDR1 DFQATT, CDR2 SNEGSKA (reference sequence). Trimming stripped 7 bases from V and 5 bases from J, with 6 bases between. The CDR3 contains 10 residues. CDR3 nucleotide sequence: TGCAGTGGTGTAGATCAGCCCCAGCATTTT. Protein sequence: CSGVDQPQHF.

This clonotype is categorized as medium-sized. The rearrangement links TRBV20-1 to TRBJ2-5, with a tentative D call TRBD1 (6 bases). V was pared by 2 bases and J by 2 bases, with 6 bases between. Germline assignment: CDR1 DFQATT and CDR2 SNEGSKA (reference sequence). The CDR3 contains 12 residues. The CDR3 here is CSARTGQETQYF. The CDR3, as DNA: TGCAGTGCTAGAACAGGGCAAGAGACCCAGTACTTC.

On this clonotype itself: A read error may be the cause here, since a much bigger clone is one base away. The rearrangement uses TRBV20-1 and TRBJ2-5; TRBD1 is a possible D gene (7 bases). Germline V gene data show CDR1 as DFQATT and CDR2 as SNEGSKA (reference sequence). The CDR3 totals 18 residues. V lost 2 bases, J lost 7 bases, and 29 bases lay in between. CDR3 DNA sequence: TGCAGTGCTAGAAGGGGGTTGGGCGGGATTGAGGGGGCGAGGACCCAGTACTTC. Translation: CSARRGLGGIEGARTQYF.

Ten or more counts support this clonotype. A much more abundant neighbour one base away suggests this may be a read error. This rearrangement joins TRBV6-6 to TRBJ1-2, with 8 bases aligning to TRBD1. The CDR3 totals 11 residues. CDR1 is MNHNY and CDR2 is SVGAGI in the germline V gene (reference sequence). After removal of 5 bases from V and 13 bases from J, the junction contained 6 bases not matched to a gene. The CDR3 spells CASSRQGAFTF. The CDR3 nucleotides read TGTGCCAGCAGTCGGCAGGGGGCTTTCACCTTC.

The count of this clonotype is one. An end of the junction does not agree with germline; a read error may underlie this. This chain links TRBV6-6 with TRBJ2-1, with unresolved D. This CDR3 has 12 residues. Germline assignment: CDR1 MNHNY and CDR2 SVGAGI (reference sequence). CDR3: CASSHSVNEQFF. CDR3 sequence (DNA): TGTGCCAGCAGTCACTCGGTTAATGAGCAGTTCTTC.

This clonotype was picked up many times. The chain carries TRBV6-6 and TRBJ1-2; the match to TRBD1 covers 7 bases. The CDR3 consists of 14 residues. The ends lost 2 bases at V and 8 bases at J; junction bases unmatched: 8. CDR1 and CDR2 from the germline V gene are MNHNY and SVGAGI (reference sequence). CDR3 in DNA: TGTGCCAGCAGTTACCCGACAGGGAAGGAGGGCTACACCTTC. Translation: CASSYPTGKEGYTF.

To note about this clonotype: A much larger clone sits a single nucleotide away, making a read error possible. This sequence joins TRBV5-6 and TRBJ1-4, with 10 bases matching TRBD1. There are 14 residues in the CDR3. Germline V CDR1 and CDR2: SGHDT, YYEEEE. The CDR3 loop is CACSSDRGREKLFF. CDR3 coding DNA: TGTGCCTGCAGCTCAGACAGGGGGCGGGAAAAACTGTTTTTT.

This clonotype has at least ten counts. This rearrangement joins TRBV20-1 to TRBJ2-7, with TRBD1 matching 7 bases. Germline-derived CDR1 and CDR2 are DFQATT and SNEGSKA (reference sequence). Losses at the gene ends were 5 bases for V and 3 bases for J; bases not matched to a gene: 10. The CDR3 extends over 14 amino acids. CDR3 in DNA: TGCAGTGCTGAAACCGGGACAGAAATCTACGAGCAGTACTTC. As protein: CSAETGTEIYEQYF.

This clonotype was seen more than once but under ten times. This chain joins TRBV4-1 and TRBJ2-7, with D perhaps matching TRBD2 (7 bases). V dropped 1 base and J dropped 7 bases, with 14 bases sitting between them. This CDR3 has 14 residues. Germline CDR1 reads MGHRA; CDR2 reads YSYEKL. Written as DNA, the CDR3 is TGCGCCAGCAGCCAAGGGGGGGGCTACGGGGAGCAGTACTTC. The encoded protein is CASSQGGGYGEQYF.

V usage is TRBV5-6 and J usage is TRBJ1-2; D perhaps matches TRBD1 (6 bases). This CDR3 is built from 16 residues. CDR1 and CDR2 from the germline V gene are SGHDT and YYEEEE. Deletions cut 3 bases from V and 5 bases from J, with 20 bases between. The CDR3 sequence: CASSSETTGKRYGYTF. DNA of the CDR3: TGTGCCAGCAGCTCTGAGACAACAGGGAAAAGGTATGGCTACACCTTC. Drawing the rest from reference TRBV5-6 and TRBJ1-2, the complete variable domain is DAGVTQSPTHLIKTRGQQVTLRCSPKSGHDTVSWYQQALGQGPQFIFQYYEEEERQRGNFPDRFSGHQFPNYSSELNVNALLLGDSALYLCASSSETTGKRYGYTFGSGTRLTVV.

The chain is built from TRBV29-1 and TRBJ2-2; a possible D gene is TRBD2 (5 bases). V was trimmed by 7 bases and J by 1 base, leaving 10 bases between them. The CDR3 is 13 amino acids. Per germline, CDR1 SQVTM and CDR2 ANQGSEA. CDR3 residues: CSAYGKNTGELFF. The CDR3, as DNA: TGCAGCGCTTACGGGAAGAACACCGGGGAGCTGTTTTTT.

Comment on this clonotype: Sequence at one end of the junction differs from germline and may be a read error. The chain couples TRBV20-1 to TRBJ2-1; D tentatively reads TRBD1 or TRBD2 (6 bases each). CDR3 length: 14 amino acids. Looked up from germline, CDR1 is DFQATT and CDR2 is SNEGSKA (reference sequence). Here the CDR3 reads CSTRAQGTFNEQFF. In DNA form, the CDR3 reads TGCAGTACTAGGGCGCAGGGGACTTTTAATGAGCAGTTCTTC.

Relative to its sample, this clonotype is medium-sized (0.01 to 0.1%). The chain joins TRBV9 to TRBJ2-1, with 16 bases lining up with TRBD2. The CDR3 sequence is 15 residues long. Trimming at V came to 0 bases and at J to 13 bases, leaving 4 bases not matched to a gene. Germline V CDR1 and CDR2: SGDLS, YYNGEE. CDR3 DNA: TGTGCCAGCAGCGTAGAGGGACTAGCGGGGGGGCCTCAGTTCTTC. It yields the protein CASSVEGLAGGPQFF.